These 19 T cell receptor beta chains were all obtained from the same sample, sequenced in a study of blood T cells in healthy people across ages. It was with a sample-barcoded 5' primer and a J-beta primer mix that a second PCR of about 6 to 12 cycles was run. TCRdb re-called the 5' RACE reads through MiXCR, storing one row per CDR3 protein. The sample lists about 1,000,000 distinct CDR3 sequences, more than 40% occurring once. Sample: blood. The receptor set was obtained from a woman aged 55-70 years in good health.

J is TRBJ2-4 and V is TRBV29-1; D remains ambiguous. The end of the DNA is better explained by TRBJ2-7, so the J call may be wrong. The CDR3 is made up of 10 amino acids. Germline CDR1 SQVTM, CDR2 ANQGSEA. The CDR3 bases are TGCAGCGTTGTGGGCGGCGAGCAGTACTTC. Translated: CSVVGGEQYF.

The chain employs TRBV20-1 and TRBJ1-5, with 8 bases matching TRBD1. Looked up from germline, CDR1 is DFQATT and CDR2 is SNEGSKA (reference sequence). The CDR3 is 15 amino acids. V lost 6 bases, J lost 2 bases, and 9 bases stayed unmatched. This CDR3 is CSATALRGRNQPQHF. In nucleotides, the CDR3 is TGCAGTGCGACAGCTCTCAGGGGGCGCAATCAGCCCCAGCATTTT.

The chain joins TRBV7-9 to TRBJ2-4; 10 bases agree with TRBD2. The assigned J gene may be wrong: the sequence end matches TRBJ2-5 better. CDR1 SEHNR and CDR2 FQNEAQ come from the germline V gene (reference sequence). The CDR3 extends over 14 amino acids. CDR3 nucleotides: TGTGCCAGCAGCTCCGCTAGCGGGAGTGAGACCCAGTACTTC. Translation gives CASSSASGSETQYF.

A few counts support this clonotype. The CDR3 is CASSLTVSSYEQYF. Written as DNA, the CDR3 is TGTGCCAGCAGTTTAACAGTTTCGTCCTACGAGCAGTACTTC. V gene TRBV27 combines with J gene TRBJ2-7; D not certain. This CDR3 spans 14 amino acids. The germline CDR1 and CDR2 sequences are MNHEY and SMNVEV (reference sequence). V was trimmed by 2 bases and J by 1 base, leaving 9 bases between them.

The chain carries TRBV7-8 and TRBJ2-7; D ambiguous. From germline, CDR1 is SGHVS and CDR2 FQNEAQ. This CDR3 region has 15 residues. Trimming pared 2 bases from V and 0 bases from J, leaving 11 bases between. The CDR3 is CASSLNGPLSYEQYF. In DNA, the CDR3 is TGTGCCAGCAGCTTAAACGGGCCCCTCTCCTACGAGCAGTACTTC.

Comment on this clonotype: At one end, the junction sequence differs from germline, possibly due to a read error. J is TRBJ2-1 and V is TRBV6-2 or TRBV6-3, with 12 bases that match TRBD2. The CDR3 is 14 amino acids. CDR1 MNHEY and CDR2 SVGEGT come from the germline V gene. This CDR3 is CASSGNGLAGRKYF. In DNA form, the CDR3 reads TGTGCCAGCAGCGGAAACGGACTAGCGGGAAGGAAGTACTTC.

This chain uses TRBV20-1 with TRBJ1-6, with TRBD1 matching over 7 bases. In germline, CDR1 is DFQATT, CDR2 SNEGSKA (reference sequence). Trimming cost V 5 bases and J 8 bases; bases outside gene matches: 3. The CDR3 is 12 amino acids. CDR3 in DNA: TGCAGTGCTCGACAGGGAGATTCACCCCTCCACTTT. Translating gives CSARQGDSPLHF.

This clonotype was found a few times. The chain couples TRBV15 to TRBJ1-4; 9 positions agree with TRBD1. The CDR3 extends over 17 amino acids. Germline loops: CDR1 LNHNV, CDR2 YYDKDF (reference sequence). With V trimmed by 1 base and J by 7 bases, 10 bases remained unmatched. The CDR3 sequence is CATSRVGDREWLEKLFF. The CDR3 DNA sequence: TGTGCCACCAGCAGAGTTGGGGACAGGGAATGGCTTGAAAAACTGTTTTTT.

The DNA for the CDR3 is TGTGCCAGCAGCCAAGAGGCAGCGGGAGGGCTCTACAATGAGCAGTTCTTC. Translating it yields CASSQEAAGGLYNEQFF. The chain employs TRBV4-2 and TRBJ2-1; 10 bases line up with TRBD2. The V gene's germline CDR1 is LGHNA and CDR2 YNFKEQ. This CDR3 comprises 17 residues. Germline trimming cut 0 bases from V and 3 bases from J; bases unmatched to any gene: 5.

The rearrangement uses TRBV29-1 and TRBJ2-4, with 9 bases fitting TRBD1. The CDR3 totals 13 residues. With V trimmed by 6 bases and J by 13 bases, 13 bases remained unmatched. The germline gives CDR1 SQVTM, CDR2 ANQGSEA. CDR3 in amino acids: CSVAGTGQYGQYF. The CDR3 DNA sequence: TGCAGCGTAGCCGGGACAGGGCAGTACGGGCAGTACTTC. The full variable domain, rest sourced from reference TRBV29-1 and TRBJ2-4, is SAVISQKPSRDICQRGTSLTIQCQVDSQVTMMFWYRQQPGQSLTLIATANQGSEATYESGFVIDKFPISRPNLTFSTLTVSNMSPEDSSIYLCSVAGTGQYGQYFGAGTRLSVL.

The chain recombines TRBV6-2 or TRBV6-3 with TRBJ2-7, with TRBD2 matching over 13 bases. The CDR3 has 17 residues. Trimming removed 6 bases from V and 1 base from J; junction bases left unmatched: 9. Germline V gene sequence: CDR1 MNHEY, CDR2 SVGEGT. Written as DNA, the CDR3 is TGTGCCAGCAGAGGACTAGCGGGAGTTGTCTGGTCCTACGAGCAGTACTTC. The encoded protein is CASRGLAGVVWSYEQYF.

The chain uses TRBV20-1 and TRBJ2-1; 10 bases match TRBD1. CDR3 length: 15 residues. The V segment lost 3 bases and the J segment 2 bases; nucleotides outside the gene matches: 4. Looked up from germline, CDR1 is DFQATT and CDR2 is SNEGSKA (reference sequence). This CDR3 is CSASLGQGAYNEQFF. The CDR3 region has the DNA TGCAGTGCTAGCTTAGGACAGGGGGCCTACAATGAGCAGTTCTTC.

The CDR3 DNA reads as TGCAGCGTTGAAGATGATAGCAATGAGCAGTTCTTC. Translating it yields CSVEDDSNEQFF. The J gene is TRBJ2-1, the V gene TRBV29-1, with unresolved D. The CDR3 covers 12 residues. CDR1 is SQVTM, CDR2 ANQGSEA, per germline. The ends were cut back, 0 bases at V and 6 bases at J, with 6 bases in the middle.

CDR3 nucleotides: TGTGCCAGCAGCCCCTACCAGACAAGTCAAGAGACCCAGTACTTC. This gives the protein CASSPYQTSQETQYF. This chain connects TRBV12-3 or TRBV12-4 to TRBJ2-5, with D uncertain. The CDR3 covers 15 residues. Trimming took off 6 bases at V and 2 bases at J, with 16 bases between the two ends.

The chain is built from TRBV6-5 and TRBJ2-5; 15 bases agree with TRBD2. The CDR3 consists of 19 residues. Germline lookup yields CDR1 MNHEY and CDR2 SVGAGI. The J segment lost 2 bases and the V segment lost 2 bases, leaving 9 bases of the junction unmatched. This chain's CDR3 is CASSYRTSGREFRQETQYF. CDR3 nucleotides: TGTGCCAGCAGTTACCGGACTAGCGGGAGGGAGTTTCGACAAGAGACCCAGTACTTC.

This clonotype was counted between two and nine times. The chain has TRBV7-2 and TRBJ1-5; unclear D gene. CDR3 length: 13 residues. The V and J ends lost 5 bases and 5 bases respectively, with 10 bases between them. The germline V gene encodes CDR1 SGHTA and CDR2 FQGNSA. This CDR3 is CASSTWTDQPQHF. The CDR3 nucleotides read TGTGCCAGCAGCACCTGGACCGATCAGCCCCAGCATTTT.

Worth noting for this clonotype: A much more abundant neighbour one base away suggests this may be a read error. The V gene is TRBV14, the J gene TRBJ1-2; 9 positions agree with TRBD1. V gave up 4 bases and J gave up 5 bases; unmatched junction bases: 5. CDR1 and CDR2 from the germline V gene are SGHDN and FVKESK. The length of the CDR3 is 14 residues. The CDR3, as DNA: TGTGCCAGCAGCCCGGAACAGGGGGCTTATGGCTACACCTTC. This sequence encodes CASSPEQGAYGYTF.

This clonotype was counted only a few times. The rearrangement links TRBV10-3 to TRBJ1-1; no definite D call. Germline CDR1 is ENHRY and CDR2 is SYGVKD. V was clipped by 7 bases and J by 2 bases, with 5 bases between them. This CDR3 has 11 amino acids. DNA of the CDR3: TGTGCCATCATAGATAACACTGAAGCTTTCTTT. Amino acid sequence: CAIIDNTEAFF.

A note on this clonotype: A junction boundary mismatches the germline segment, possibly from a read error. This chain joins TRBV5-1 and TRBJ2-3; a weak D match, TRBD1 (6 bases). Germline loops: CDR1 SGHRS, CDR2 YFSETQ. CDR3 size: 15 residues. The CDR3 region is CASSLEGQGTDTQYF. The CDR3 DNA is TGTGCCAGCAGTTTAGAGGGCCAGGGGACAGATACGCAGTATTTT.